Presented here are 14 T cell receptor beta chains from one specimen sequenced in a study of blood T cell repertoires in COVID-19. Assay: immunoSEQ multiplex PCR; the TCRdb copy retains only in-frame clones and omits some. Here the sample spans around 220,000 clones, 80% to 85% being singletons. The source material was peripheral blood. The receptor set was obtained from a man aged 30-40 years with active or convalescent COVID-19.

DNA for the CDR3: TGTGCCAGCCAGGGACTAGCGGTCTACAATGAGCAGTTCTTC. Translation: CASQGLAVYNEQFF. The rearrangement uses TRBV6-5 and TRBJ2-1; 11 nucleotides line up with TRBD2. The ends lost 8 bases at V and 3 bases at J; junction bases unmatched: 3. This CDR3 region has 14 residues. Germline V gene data show CDR1 as MNHEY and CDR2 as SVGAGI.

The rearrangement joins TRBV6-5 to TRBJ2-7; 11 positions agree with TRBD2. The ends lost 7 bases at V and 6 bases at J; junction bases unmatched: 8. This CDR3 comprises 14 residues. Germline CDR1 and CDR2: MNHEY and SVGAGI. The CDR3 here is CASTPLAGEGEQYF. The CDR3 DNA reads TGTGCCAGCACCCCACTAGCGGGAGAGGGCGAGCAGTACTTC.

There are a few counts of this clone. The chain is built from TRBV5-1 and TRBJ1-6; 8 positions agree with TRBD1. Trimming at V came to 3 bases and at J to 9 bases, leaving 5 bases not matched to a gene. The CDR3 spans 14 residues. Germline values: CDR1 SGHRS, CDR2 YFSETQ. CDR3 sequence (DNA): TGCGCCAGCAGCTCGGACAGGGAGGGTTCACCCCTCCACTTT. As protein: CASSSDREGSPLHF.

The rearrangement uses TRBV6-5 and TRBJ2-7, with D perhaps matching TRBD1 (5 bases). CDR3 length: 13 amino acids. V was clipped by 7 bases and J by 1 base, with 11 bases between them. Germline CDR1 is MNHEY and CDR2 is SVGAGI. The CDR3 sequence: CASTLGESYEQYF. The CDR3 DNA reads TGTGCCAGCACGCTAGGGGAATCCTACGAGCAGTACTTC.

CDR3 protein: CASSLGGGEEKLFF. The CDR3 region has the DNA TGTGCCAGCAGCTTAGGGGGAGGGGAAGAAAAACTGTTTTTT. The chain employs TRBV7-9 and TRBJ1-4; tentative D call: TRBD1 (5 bases). The CDR3 spans 14 residues. CDR1 is SEHNR, CDR2 FQNEAQ, per germline (reference sequence). Trimming removed 1 base from V and 8 bases from J, with 11 bases in between. The full variable domain, with the rest looked up from reference TRBV7-9 and TRBJ1-4, is DTGVSQNPRHKITKRGQNVTFRCDPISEHNRLYWYRQTLGQGPEFLTYFQNEAQLEKSRLLSDRFSAERPKGSFSTLEIQRTEQGDSAMYLCASSLGGGEEKLFFGSGTQLSVL.

The chain carries TRBV18 and TRBJ1-2; 10 nucleotides match TRBD1. The CDR3 has 14 residues. The germline V gene has CDR1 KGHSH and CDR2 LQKENI. J was trimmed by 8 bases and V by 3 bases; bases with no gene match: 6. The CDR3 protein is CASSPSRTGGGYTF. CDR3 bases: TGTGCCAGCTCACCCTCCAGGACAGGGGGGGGCTACACCTTC.

This sequence joins TRBV28 and TRBJ2-4, with TRBD1 identical over 7 bases. The CDR3 extends over 15 amino acids. Trimming took 3 bases from V and 4 from J; bases not matched to a gene: 6. Per germline, CDR1 MDHEN and CDR2 SYDVKM. The CDR3 spells CASSFLRQGKNIQYF. The CDR3, as DNA: TGTGCCAGCAGTTTTCTAAGACAGGGAAAAAACATTCAGTACTTC. Supplemented by reference TRBV28 and TRBJ2-4, the full variable domain reads DVKVTQSSRYLVKRTGEKVFLECVQDMDHENMFWYRQDPGLGLRLIYFSYDVKMKEKGDIPEGYSVSREKKERFSLILESASTNQTSMYLCASSFLRQGKNIQYFGAGTRLSVL.

The chain combines TRBV4-1 with TRBJ2-5, with 7 bases fitting TRBD2. CDR1 and CDR2 from the germline V gene are MGHRA and YSYEKL. With 1 base clipped from V and 4 bases from J, the junction kept 12 bases outside the gene matches. The length of the CDR3 is 17 residues. CDR3 amino acids: CASSQARGGRGGETQYF. In DNA form, the CDR3 reads TGCGCCAGCAGCCAAGCGAGGGGCGGGAGAGGAGGAGAGACCCAGTACTTC.

The chain is built from TRBV6-5 and TRBJ2-1; 10 bases line up with TRBD2. In germline, CDR1 is MNHEY, CDR2 SVGAGI. V was pared by 8 bases and J by 15 bases, with 16 bases of the junction left unmatched. The CDR3 is 14 residues long. CDR3 sequence reads: CASRRGRVAGGLFF. CDR3 nucleotides: TGTGCCAGCCGTAGAGGAAGGGTAGCGGGAGGTCTGTTCTTC.

V gene TRBV4-3 combines with J gene TRBJ2-2; maybe TRBD1 (6 bases). The CDR3 loop spans 16 amino acids. The germline CDR1 and CDR2 sequences are LGHNA and YSLEER. Deletions cut 0 bases from V and 1 base from J, with 9 bases between. The CDR3 here is CASSQDKTGNTGELFF. CDR3 in DNA: TGCGCCAGCAGCCAAGATAAGACAGGGAACACCGGGGAGCTGTTTTTT.

The chain links TRBV2 to TRBJ2-3; D not resolved. From germline, CDR1 is SNHLY and CDR2 FYNNEI. V lost 6 bases to trimming and J lost 5 bases, with 12 bases between them. This CDR3 has 13 residues. The CDR3 DNA sequence: TGTGCCAGCAGCAAACTCATGGTAGATACGCAGTATTTT. Its protein is CASSKLMVDTQYF.

Details on this clone: An end of the junction differs from the germline gene, which may be a read error. V is TRBV2 and J is TRBJ2-2; 9 bases agree with TRBD2. The germline V gene has CDR1 SNHLY and CDR2 FYNNEI. This CDR3 spans 14 amino acids. CDR3 bases: TGTGCCAGCCGCGGGGGGGCGAAGACCGGGGAGCTGTTTTTT. The encoded protein is CASRGGAKTGELFF.

The rearrangement links TRBV5-4 to TRBJ2-3; 10 bases align to TRBD2. Losses at the gene ends were 2 bases for V and 0 bases for J; bases not matched to a gene: 3. The CDR3 runs to 16 residues. Germline-derived CDR1 and CDR2 are SGHNT and YYREEE (reference sequence). CDR3 nucleotides: TGTGCCAGCAGCTTCGAACTAGCGGGAAGCACAGATACGCAGTATTTT. This gives the protein CASSFELAGSTDTQYF. Together with reference TRBV5-4 and TRBJ2-3, the CDR3 gives the full variable domain: ETGVTQSPTHLIKTRGQQVTLRCSSQSGHNTVSWYQQALGQGPQFIFQYYREEENGRGNFPPRFSGLQFPNYSSELNVNALELDDSALYLCASSFELAGSTDTQYFGPGTRLTVL.

The chain is built from TRBV6-1 and TRBJ2-7, with D unclear. The CDR3 has 15 amino acids. Germline loops: CDR1 MNHNS, CDR2 SASEGT. V lost 3 bases and J lost 4, with 16 bases in between. The chain's CDR3 is CASSEFGGRSYEQYF. In DNA form, the CDR3 reads TGTGCCAGCAGTGAGTTTGGCGGAAGGAGTTACGAGCAGTACTTC.